The present entry profiles one T cell receptor beta chain with its context. The sample is drawn from a study of cytomegalovirus exposure and HLA in healthy donors. 60 Vbeta and 13 Jbeta primers were used in PCR. The table came from immunoSEQ multiplex PCR; TCRdb's copy has only in-frame clones and leaves some out. The sample includes about 120,000 clones, about 80% of them seen just once. Germline loops: CDR1 MDHEN, CDR2 SYDVKM. The germline V and J ends were trimmed by 7 bases and 1 base, with 15 bases remaining between them. This CDR3 contains 15 residues. This TCR derives from a woman in her forties in good health and CMV-seropositive. The chain combines TRBV28 with TRBJ2-3; D is possibly TRBD2 (7 bases). Sequencing was performed on PBMCs. The CDR3 is CASNIRGAGTDTQYF. Written as DNA, the CDR3 is TGTGCCAGCAATATACGGGGGGCCGGCACAGATACGCAGTATTTT.